One and the same sample provided the 8 T cell receptor beta chains below, sequenced in a study of T cells in Graves' hyperthyroidism and ophthalmopathy (dated by TCRdb to about 2019). Libraries were constructed by multiplex PCR. Sequencing relied on an Illumina HiSeq 2000. The TCR beta CDR3 regions were amplified from RNA transcripts. For the first round of RT-PCR on the TCR CDR3, the HTBI primer set was used together with the Qiagen OneStep RT-PCR kit. The raw public data were reprocessed by TCRdb itself: fastp quality trimming at Q25, MiXCR clonotype calling, in-frame beta chains only. Under each unique CDR3 protein, matching rows form one entry showing the most common genes and DNA. Present in this sample are under 450,000 distinct CDR3 sequences, 17% of which were seen just once. Clones ranked in the top ten supply almost 35% of the sample. Sequencing used blood. All receptors derive from a woman in her 30s with Graves' hyperthyroidism that later progressed to Graves' ophthalmopathy.

This clonotype was counted many times. V usage is TRBV6-2 or TRBV6-3 and J usage is TRBJ2-1, with 10 bases identical to TRBD1. The germline V gene has CDR1 MNHEY and CDR2 SVGEGT. The CDR3 is 15 residues long. Trimming at V came to 4 bases and at J to 8 bases, leaving 8 bases not matched to a gene. CDR3 coding DNA: TGTGCCAGCAGTTCTCCCGGGACAGGGGAATATGAGCAGTTCTTC. This encodes CASSSPGTGEYEQFF.

This clonotype was detected only a few times. The chain combines TRBV15 with TRBJ2-3; maybe TRBD1 (6 bases). The germline V gene encodes CDR1 LNHNV and CDR2 YYDKDF (reference sequence). The germline V and J ends were trimmed by 1 base and 2 bases, with 10 bases remaining between them. This CDR3 comprises 15 residues. The CDR3 sequence: CATSRAPGVTDTQYF. CDR3 sequence (DNA): TGTGCCACCAGCAGAGCACCAGGGGTCACAGATACGCAGTATTTT.

This chain uses TRBV9 with TRBJ2-3; TRBD2 aligns across 8 bases. Trimming removed 4 bases from V and 4 bases from J; junction bases left unmatched: 20. CDR1 is SGDLS, CDR2 YYNGEE, per germline. The CDR3 length is 19 residues. The CDR3, as DNA: TGTGCCAGCAGCTCGAGAGGATATACCCGGGGGGGTGTCGCAGATACGCAGTATTTT. It translates to CASSSRGYTRGGVADTQYF.

This clonotype was detected many times. CDR3 coding DNA: TGTGCCAGCAGTCGACAGGTCCTCCTCACTGAAGCTTTCTTT. This translates into CASSRQVLLTEAFF. The chain recombines TRBV12-3 or TRBV12-4 with TRBJ1-1, with a possible D match to TRBD1 (6 bases). V was trimmed by 5 bases and J by 4 bases, leaving 14 bases between them. The length of the CDR3 is 14 residues.

This clonotype has a count of ten or more. The chain is built from TRBV27 and TRBJ2-1; D not resolved. The germline V and J ends were trimmed by 2 bases and 8 bases, with 13 bases remaining between them. Germline lookup yields CDR1 MNHEY and CDR2 SMNVEV (reference sequence). The CDR3 is made up of 14 amino acids. CDR3 in amino acids: CASSLPAPGHEQFF. As DNA, the CDR3 is TGTGCCAGCAGTTTACCGGCCCCGGGCCATGAGCAGTTCTTC.

A remark on this clonotype: A much larger clone differs by one base, so this may be a read error. The chain couples TRBV10-3 to TRBJ2-7, with unresolved D. The CDR3 is made up of 14 amino acids. The V gene's germline CDR1 is ENHRY and CDR2 SYGVKD. CDR3 sequence reads: CAISNLADGNERYF. The CDR3 DNA reads as TGTGCCATCTCTAACTTAGCAGATGGCAACGAGCGGTACTTC.

In its sample, this clonotype was seen many times. This sequence joins TRBV5-5 and TRBJ2-3; 11 bases fit TRBD2. The germline V gene encodes CDR1 SGHKS and CDR2 YYEKEE (reference sequence). This CDR3 comprises 18 residues. The J segment lost 4 bases and the V segment lost 3 bases, leaving 13 bases of the junction unmatched. This CDR3 reads CASSSLPSGGKYADTQYF. The CDR3 nucleotides are TGTGCCAGCAGCTCCCTGCCTAGCGGGGGGAAGTACGCAGATACGCAGTATTTT.

In its sample, this clonotype was seen many times. V gene TRBV28 combines with J gene TRBJ2-3, with D possibly matching TRBD2 (5 bases). The V and J ends lost 4 bases and 7 bases respectively, with 21 bases between them. This CDR3 region has 16 residues. Germline CDR1 reads MDHEN; CDR2 reads SYDVKM. The CDR3 loop reads CASSSQSLGLVNTQYF. The CDR3, as DNA: TGTGCCAGCAGTTCCCAGAGCCTAGGACTGGTAAATACGCAGTATTTT.